This entry lists 24 T cell receptor beta chains sequenced from one sample in a study of metastatic and nonmetastatic thyroid tumors. Patients underwent thyroid surgery, and none had received any treatment before it. TCRdb reprocessed the PCR reads via MiXCR. Among around 45,000 clones listed, around 17% were seen once. The sequencing sample was made of blood. The receptors derive from a female donor with papillary thyroid cancer or a benign thyroid nodule (not recorded which). Some clones in this sample may be carry-over from other donors' samples.

This clone has at least ten counts. V and J are TRBV6-1 and TRBJ2-5; D is perhaps TRBD2 (6 bases). Deletions cut 3 bases from V and 5 bases from J, with 16 bases between. The CDR3 is 15 residues long. CDR1 is MNHNS and CDR2 is SASEGT in the germline V gene. CDR3 DNA sequence: TGTGCCAGCAGTGAGGGGGATGGGGCGGGGGAGACCCAGTACTTC. Its protein product is CASSEGDGAGETQYF.

This clone was observed at least ten times. Given a much more abundant clone one base away, this may be a read error. The chain employs TRBV6-5 and TRBJ1-1; TRBD1 matches 7 bases. Germline assignment: CDR1 MNHEY and CDR2 SVGAGI. The CDR3 is 16 residues long. Here the CDR3 reads CASGSGTAFMNTEAFF. In DNA form, the CDR3 reads TGTGCCAGCGGGTCCGGGACAGCATTTATGAACACTGAAGCCTTCTTT.

There are a few counts of this clone. The rearrangement joins TRBV5-1 to TRBJ1-6; D gene ambiguous. Trimming stripped 4 bases from V and 10 bases from J, with 12 bases between. Germline CDR1 reads SGHRS; CDR2 reads YFSETQ. This CDR3 is 13 amino acids long. CDR3 nucleotides: TGCGCCAGCAGCGCGGTGTTTGGGTCACCCCTCCACTTT. Translating it yields CASSAVFGSPLHF.

This clone came up a few times. At one of its ends the junction is not consistent with the germline gene, which may arise from a read error. The chain links TRBV10-3 to TRBJ2-6; a possible D gene is TRBD1 (5 bases). Germline V gene sequence: CDR1 ENHRY, CDR2 SYGVKD. CDR3 length: 15 amino acids. Here the CDR3 DNA reads TGTGCCATCATTCGGGCCGTGGCTGGGGCCAACTTCCTGACTTTC. Its translation is CAIIRAVAGANFLTF.

This clone has at least ten counts. Other DNA sequences in the sample encode the same CDR3. V and J are TRBV3-1 and TRBJ2-1, with 7 bases lining up with TRBD2. After removal of 0 bases from V and 5 bases from J, the junction contained 13 bases not matched to a gene. CDR1 and CDR2 (germline): LGHDT, YNNKEL (reference sequence). The CDR3 is 18 residues long. The DNA for the CDR3 is TGTGCCAGCAGCCAAGACAGGGCGGGAGTCCTGGGTCACAATGAGCAGTTCTTC. Amino acid sequence: CASSQDRAGVLGHNEQFF.

The table lists this clone with many counts. This rearrangement joins TRBV29-1 to TRBJ2-3, with 8 nucleotides matching TRBD1. The germline V gene encodes CDR1 SQVTM and CDR2 ANQGSEA. The trim removed 1 base at V and 1 base at J, leaving 4 bases unmatched. The CDR3 covers 15 residues. The CDR3 nucleotides read TGCAGCGTTGAAGGCCCGGACAGGGGCACAGATACGCAGTATTTT. Residues: CSVEGPDRGTDTQYF.

This clone has ten or more counts. Other nucleotide sequences in the sample specify the same CDR3. This rearrangement joins TRBV29-1 to TRBJ2-2, with TRBD2 matching over 7 bases. The CDR3 sequence is 15 residues long. Trimming at V came to 2 bases and at J to 7 bases, leaving 10 bases not matched to a gene. Germline CDR1 and CDR2: SQVTM and ANQGSEA. The CDR3 nucleotides are TGCAGCGTTGAATTGGCGGGAGAAAGGGTCGGGGAGCTGTTTTTT. The encoded protein is CSVELAGERVGELFF.

This clone was seen many times. At one end, the junction sequence differs from germline, possibly due to a read error. This chain connects TRBV11-2 to TRBJ1-3; no definite D call. In germline, CDR1 is SGHAT, CDR2 FQNNGV. The CDR3 runs 14 residues. The chain's CDR3 is CASRLAVSGNTMYF. In DNA, the CDR3 is TGTGCCAGTCGACTCGCAGTCTCTGGAAACACCATGTATTTT.

This clone has only a few counts. This may stem from a read error, because a much larger clone lies one nucleotide away. V is TRBV12-3 or TRBV12-4 and J is TRBJ2-6, with 8 nucleotides matching TRBD1. The CDR3 consists of 19 residues. The CDR3 loop is CASSFRQGSLSSGSNVLTF. The CDR3 DNA reads as TGTGCCAGCAGTTTCCGACAGGGGAGCCTCTCTTCTGGGTCCAACGTCCTGACTTTC.

This clone was found many times. The genes are TRBV6-1 and TRBJ2-5; D possibly corresponds to TRBD1 (5 bases). Germline CDR1 reads MNHNS; CDR2 reads SASEGT. CDR3 size: 16 residues. The germline V and J ends were trimmed by 1 base and 5 bases, with 17 bases remaining between them. CDR3 protein: CASSEEGWRYGETQYF. In DNA form, the CDR3 reads TGTGCCAGCAGTGAAGAGGGGTGGCGGTACGGGGAGACCCAGTACTTC.

This clone was recorded many times. The rearrangement joins TRBV11-1 to TRBJ2-1; TRBD2 agrees at 10 bases. This CDR3 comprises 18 residues. CDR1 and CDR2 (germline): SGHAT, FQDESV (reference sequence). V dropped 8 bases and J dropped 4; count of bases not matched to a gene: 17. CDR3 in amino acids: CASPKTLTSGANYNEQFF. The DNA of the CDR3 is TGTGCCAGCCCCAAGACCCTTACTAGCGGGGCTAATTACAATGAGCAGTTCTTC.

This clone was observed many times. V usage is TRBV12-3 or TRBV12-4 and J usage is TRBJ2-5, with 7 bases identical to TRBD1. V was clipped by 6 bases and J by 5 bases; unmatched bases: 3. This CDR3 region has 12 residues. CDR3 sequence reads: CASRQGWETQYF. The CDR3 region has the DNA TGTGCCAGCAGACAGGGGTGGGAGACCCAGTACTTC.

In this sample, this clone is medium-sized. This chain uses TRBV6-1 with TRBJ2-2, with D possibly TRBD2 on 6 matching bases. CDR3 size: 14 residues. V lost 6 bases, J lost 3 bases, and 11 bases lay in between. The germline V gene encodes CDR1 MNHNS and CDR2 SASEGT. In DNA, the CDR3 is TGTGCCAGCAGAAGTGGGGAGGACACCGGGGAGCTGTTTTTT. Translating it yields CASRSGEDTGELFF.

There are many counts of this clone. The V and J genes are TRBV7-1 and TRBJ2-3, with D tentatively TRBD1 (5 bases). TRBV7-1 belongs to the ORF category, with a function that is uncertain. The CDR3 spans 19 residues. Deletions cut 3 bases from V and 4 bases from J, with 26 bases between. This CDR3 is CASSSRQTDKSYIPDTQYF. The CDR3 nucleotides are TGTGCCAGCAGCTCGCGACAGACCGACAAATCCTATATCCCAGATACGCAGTATTTT.

This clone was recorded many times. This sequence joins TRBV20-1 and TRBJ1-3; weak D call: TRBD1 (5 bases). Germline CDR1 is DFQATT and CDR2 is SNEGSKA (reference sequence). Trimming removed 3 bases at V and 3 bases at J, with 9 bases between. This CDR3 comprises 13 residues. The CDR3 DNA is TGCAGTGCTAGGTGGGGGTTTGGAAACACCATATATTTT. It is translated as CSARWGFGNTIYF.

The rearrangement joins TRBV18 to TRBJ1-1; the D is unclear. Per germline, CDR1 KGHSH and CDR2 LQKENI. The CDR3 runs to 17 residues. The V gene lost 3 bases and the J gene lost 0 bases, with 17 bases spanning the gap. The CDR3 sequence is CASSPRRGRRMNTEAFF. DNA of the CDR3: TGTGCCAGCTCACCCAGACGAGGACGGAGAATGAACACTGAAGCTTTCTTT.

The chain combines TRBV6-1 with TRBJ2-5, with D unclear. CDR1 MNHNS and CDR2 SASEGT come from the germline V gene. The V end was cut by 1 base, the J end by 7 bases, with 10 bases between. The CDR3 covers 13 residues. CDR3 region: CASSEDIRVTQYF. CDR3 in DNA: TGTGCCAGCAGTGAAGATATCCGGGTGACCCAGTACTTC.

The sample holds a few counts of this clone. CDR3 protein: CASSTTRYEKLFF. The CDR3, as DNA: TGTGCCAGTAGTACCACCAGATATGAAAAACTGTTTTTT. The chain links TRBV19 to TRBJ1-4; D is unclear. CDR1 LNHDA and CDR2 SQIVND come from the germline V gene (reference sequence). There are 13 residues in the CDR3. V lost 4 bases and J lost 6, with 9 bases in between.

This clone was seen ten or more times. The chain uses TRBV19 and TRBJ2-1, with D unresolved. The CDR3 sequence is 13 residues long. Germline V CDR1 and CDR2: LNHDA, SQIVND (reference sequence). V was trimmed by 4 bases and J by 5 bases, leaving 9 bases between them. The CDR3 DNA follows: TGTGCCAGTAGTAGCCTTAGTAACAATGAGCAGTTCTTC. Amino acid sequence: CASSSLSNNEQFF.

This clone showed up many times. Given a much more abundant clone one base away, this may be a read error. The V gene is TRBV20-1, the J gene TRBJ1-2; D ambiguous. This CDR3 is 15 amino acids long. CDR1 is DFQATT and CDR2 is SNEGSKA in the germline V gene (reference sequence). As DNA, the CDR3 is TGCGGTGCTAGATCCTCTCCGGGCAGTGTCCCTGGCTACACCTTC. Translating it yields CGARSSPGSVPGYTF.

This sequence joins TRBV11-1 and TRBJ1-2; maybe TRBD1 (6 bases). The germline V gene has CDR1 SGHAT and CDR2 FQDESV (reference sequence). The CDR3 length is 13 residues. V was pared by 2 bases and J by 8 bases, with 12 bases between. CDR3 residues: CASSLPGAVGYTF. In DNA form, the CDR3 reads TGTGCCAGCAGCTTACCAGGGGCGGTAGGCTACACCTTC.

This clone has at least ten counts. This chain connects TRBV5-1 to TRBJ1-1, with TRBD1 as a possible D gene (6 bases). This CDR3 comprises 14 residues. From germline, CDR1 is SGHRS and CDR2 YFSETQ. Trimming stripped 0 bases from V and 10 bases from J, with 16 bases between. The CDR3 nucleotides are TGCGCCAGCAGCTTGGACAGGGACGGGGGGAGAGCTTTCTTT. Protein: CASSLDRDGGRAFF.

This clone was detected many times. The V gene is TRBV12-3 or TRBV12-4, the J gene TRBJ1-2, with TRBD1 as a possible D gene (5 bases). CDR3 length equals 15 residues. Trimming took 3 bases from V and 0 from J, leaving 11 bases between them. CDR3: CASSLGRKSNYGYTF. CDR3 in DNA: TGTGCCAGCAGTTTGGGACGGAAATCTAACTATGGCTACACCTTC.

In this sample, this clone turned up many times. The chain uses TRBV6-5 and TRBJ2-5, with 13 bases lining up with TRBD2. From germline, CDR1 is MNHEY and CDR2 SVGAGI. This CDR3 region has 17 residues. With V trimmed by 2 bases and J by 4 bases, 7 bases remained unmatched. CDR3: CASSYSFGLAGAETQYF. The CDR3 DNA reads TGTGCCAGCAGTTACAGCTTCGGACTAGCGGGAGCAGAGACCCAGTACTTC.